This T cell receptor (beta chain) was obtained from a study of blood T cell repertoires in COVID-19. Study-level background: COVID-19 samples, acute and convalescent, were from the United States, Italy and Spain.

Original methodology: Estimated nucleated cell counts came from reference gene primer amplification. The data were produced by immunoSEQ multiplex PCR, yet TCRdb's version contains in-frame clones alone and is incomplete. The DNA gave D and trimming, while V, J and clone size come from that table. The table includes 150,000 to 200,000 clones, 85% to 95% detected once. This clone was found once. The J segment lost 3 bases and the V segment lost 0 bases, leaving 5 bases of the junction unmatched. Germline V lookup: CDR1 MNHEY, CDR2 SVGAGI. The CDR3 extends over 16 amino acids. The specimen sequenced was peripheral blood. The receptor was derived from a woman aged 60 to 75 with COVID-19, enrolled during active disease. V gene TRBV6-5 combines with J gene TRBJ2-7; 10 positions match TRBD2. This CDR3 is CASSYSKASGGYEQYF. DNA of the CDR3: TGTGCCAGCAGTTACTCGAAGGCTAGCGGGGGCTACGAGCAGTACTTC.